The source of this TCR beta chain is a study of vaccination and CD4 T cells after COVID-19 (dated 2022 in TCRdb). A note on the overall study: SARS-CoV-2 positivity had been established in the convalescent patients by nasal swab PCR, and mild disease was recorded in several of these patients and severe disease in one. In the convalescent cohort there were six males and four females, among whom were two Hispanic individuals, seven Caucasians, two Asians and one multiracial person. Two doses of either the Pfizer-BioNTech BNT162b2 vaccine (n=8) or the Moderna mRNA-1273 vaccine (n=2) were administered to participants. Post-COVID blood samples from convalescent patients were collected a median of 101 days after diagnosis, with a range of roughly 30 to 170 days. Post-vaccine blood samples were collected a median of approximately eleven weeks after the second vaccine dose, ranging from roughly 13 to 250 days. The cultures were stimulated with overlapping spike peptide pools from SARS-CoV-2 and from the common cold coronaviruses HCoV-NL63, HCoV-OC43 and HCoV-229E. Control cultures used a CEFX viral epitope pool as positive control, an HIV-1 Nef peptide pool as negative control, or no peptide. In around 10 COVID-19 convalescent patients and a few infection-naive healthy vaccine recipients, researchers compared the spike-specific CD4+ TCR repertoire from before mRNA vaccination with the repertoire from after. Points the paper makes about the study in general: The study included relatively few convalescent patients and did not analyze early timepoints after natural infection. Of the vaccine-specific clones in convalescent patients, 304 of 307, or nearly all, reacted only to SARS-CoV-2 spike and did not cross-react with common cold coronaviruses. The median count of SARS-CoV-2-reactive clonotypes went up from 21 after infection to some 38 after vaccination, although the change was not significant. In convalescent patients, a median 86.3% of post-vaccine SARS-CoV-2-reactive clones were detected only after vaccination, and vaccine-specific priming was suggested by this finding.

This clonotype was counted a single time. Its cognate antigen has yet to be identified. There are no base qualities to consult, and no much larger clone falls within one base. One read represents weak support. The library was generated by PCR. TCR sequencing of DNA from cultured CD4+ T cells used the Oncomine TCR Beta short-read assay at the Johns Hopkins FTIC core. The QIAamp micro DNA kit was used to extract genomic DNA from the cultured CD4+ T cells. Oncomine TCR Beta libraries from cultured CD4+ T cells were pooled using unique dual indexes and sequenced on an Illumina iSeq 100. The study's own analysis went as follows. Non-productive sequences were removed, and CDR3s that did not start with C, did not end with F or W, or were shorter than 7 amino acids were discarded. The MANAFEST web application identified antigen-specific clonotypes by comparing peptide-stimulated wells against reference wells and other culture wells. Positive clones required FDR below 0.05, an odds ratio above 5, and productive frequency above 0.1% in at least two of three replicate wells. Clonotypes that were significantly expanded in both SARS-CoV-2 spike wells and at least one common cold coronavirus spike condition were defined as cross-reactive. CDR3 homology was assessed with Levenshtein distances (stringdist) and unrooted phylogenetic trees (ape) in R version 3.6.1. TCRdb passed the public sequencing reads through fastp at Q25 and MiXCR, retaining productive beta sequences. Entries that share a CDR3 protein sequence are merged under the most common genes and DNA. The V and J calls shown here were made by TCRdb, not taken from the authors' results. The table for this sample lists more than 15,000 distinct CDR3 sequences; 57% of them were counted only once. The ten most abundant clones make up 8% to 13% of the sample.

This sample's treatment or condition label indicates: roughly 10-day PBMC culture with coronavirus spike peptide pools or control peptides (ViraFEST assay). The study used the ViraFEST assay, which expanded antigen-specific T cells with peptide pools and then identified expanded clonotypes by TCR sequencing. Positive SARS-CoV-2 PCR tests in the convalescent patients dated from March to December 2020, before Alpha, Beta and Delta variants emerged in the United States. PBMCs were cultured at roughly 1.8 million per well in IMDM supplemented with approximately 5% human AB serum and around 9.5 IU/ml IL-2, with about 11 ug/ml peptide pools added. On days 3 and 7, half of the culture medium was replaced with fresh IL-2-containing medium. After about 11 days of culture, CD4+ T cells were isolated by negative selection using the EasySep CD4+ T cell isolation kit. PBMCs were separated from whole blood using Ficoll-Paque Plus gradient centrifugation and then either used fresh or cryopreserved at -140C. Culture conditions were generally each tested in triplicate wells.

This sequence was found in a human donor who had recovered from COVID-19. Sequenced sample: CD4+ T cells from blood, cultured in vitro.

This receptor has the CDR3 CASSRTDELDEQFF. The DNA is as follows: TGTGCCAGCAGTAGGACAGACGAGTTGGATGAGCAGTTCTTC. This chain is built from TRBV6-4 and TRBJ2-1, with a weak D call of TRBD1 (6 bases match). Looking up the germline V gene yields CDR1 MRHNA and CDR2 SNTAGT. The CDR3 contains 14 residues, cysteine and phenylalanine counted. Solely the CDR3 DNA is kept, with 42 bases framed from the first base. The junction shows trimming of 5 bases on V and 8 bases on J, plus 16 bases between the germline ends.